These 14 T cell receptor beta chains originate from one sample sequenced in a study of T cell responses to AZD1222 COVID-19 vaccine. Using immunoSEQ multiplex PCR, the repertoire was profiled, and TCRdb retains in-frame clones only, with some absent. The repertoire consists of 100,000 to 150,000 clones, with around 87% occurring once and the leading ten covering about 9.4%. Sequenced here: peripheral blood, sampled on day 0 of AZD1222 vaccination. Receptors originate from an adult in good health.

DNA of the CDR3: TGTGCCAGCAGTTTAGGGACGGACTACGAGCAGTACTTC. Translated, it gives CASSLGTDYEQYF. The rearrangement joins TRBV27 to TRBJ2-7, with D perhaps assigned TRBD1 or TRBD2 (5 bases each). CDR3 length: 13 amino acids. CDR1 MNHEY and CDR2 SMNVEV come from the germline V gene (reference sequence). V lost 2 bases, J lost 3 bases, and 8 bases lay in between.

The rearrangement uses TRBV2 and TRBJ1-2; 7 bases line up with TRBD1. There are 13 residues in the CDR3. Trimming took 5 bases from V and 5 from J; bases not matched to a gene: 5. Germline V gene sequence: CDR1 SNHLY, CDR2 FYNNEI. CDR3 nucleotides: TGTGCCAGCAGTACAGGGGAAGAGTATGGCTACACCTTC. Translating it yields CASSTGEEYGYTF.

The chain couples TRBV27 to TRBJ2-7; D call uncertain. The CDR3 length is 14 residues. Per the germline V gene, CDR1 is MNHEY and CDR2 is SMNVEV (reference sequence). Between the trimmed V and J ends, which lost 3 bases and 0 bases, there was a span of 9 bases. The CDR3: CASSFGRHSYEQYF. The CDR3, as DNA: TGTGCCAGCAGTTTTGGGCGTCACTCCTACGAGCAGTACTTC.

The chain is built from TRBV18 and TRBJ2-3; TRBD2 agrees at 8 bases. Trimming took 2 bases from V and 3 from J; bases not matched to a gene: 7. The CDR3 consists of 16 residues. The germline V gene encodes CDR1 KGHSH and CDR2 LQKENI. The CDR3, as DNA: TGTGCCAGCTCACCATTTGCGGGGGGCCGAACAGATACGCAGTATTTT. Translated, it gives CASSPFAGGRTDTQYF.

The chain links TRBV18 to TRBJ1-6, with D hard to call. The V and J ends lost 1 base and 0 bases respectively, with 4 bases between them. Germline values: CDR1 KGHSH, CDR2 LQKENI. The CDR3 is 15 amino acids. CDR3 DNA: TGTGCCAGCTCACCACAGAGCTCCTATAATTCACCCCTCCACTTT. It yields the protein CASSPQSSYNSPLHF.

CDR3 amino acids: CASNIDKLNYGYTF. The CDR3 nucleotides are TGTGCCAGCAACATAGACAAACTAAACTATGGCTACACCTTC. V gene TRBV28 combines with J gene TRBJ1-2; D is ambiguous. The length of the CDR3 is 14 residues. Germline assignment: CDR1 MDHEN and CDR2 SYDVKM. Trimming removed 7 bases at V and 2 bases at J, with 14 bases between.

The chain has TRBV7-2 and TRBJ2-1; D remains ambiguous. The V and J ends lost 3 bases and 0 bases respectively, with 12 bases between them. CDR1 and CDR2 (germline): SGHTA, FQGNSA. The CDR3 totals 16 residues. The CDR3 DNA sequence: TGTGCCAGCAGCTTCCAGGTTACCCCCTCCTACAATGAGCAGTTCTTC. It translates to CASSFQVTPSYNEQFF.

This clone was seen more than once but under ten times. The rearrangement uses TRBV29-1 and TRBJ1-5; D not certain. The V and J ends lost 1 base and 7 bases respectively, with 11 bases between them. CDR3 length: 13 residues. Germline V gives CDR1 SQVTM, CDR2 ANQGSEA. The CDR3 nucleotides are TGCAGCGTTGAAGGGGGAGTAGGACAGCCCCAGCATTTT. Translated: CSVEGGVGQPQHF.

The chain employs TRBV12-3 or TRBV12-4 and TRBJ1-5, with D possibly TRBD1 on 5 matching bases. This CDR3 is 13 amino acids long. V shed 6 bases and J shed 4 bases, with 10 bases lying between them. CDR3 protein: CASSRQLNQPQHF. Written as DNA, the CDR3 is TGTGCCAGCAGCCGACAGTTGAATCAGCCCCAGCATTTT.

This chain uses TRBV19 with TRBJ2-1, with 8 positions matching TRBD2. Germline-derived CDR1 and CDR2 are LNHDA and SQIVND (reference sequence). The CDR3 loop spans 15 amino acids. The J segment lost 3 bases and the V segment lost 6 bases, leaving 7 bases of the junction unmatched. CDR3 coding DNA: TGTGCCAGTAGCGGGACTAGACAAGACTACAATGAGCAGTTCTTC. This codes for CASSGTRQDYNEQFF.

The chain couples TRBV7-2 to TRBJ1-4, with 8 nucleotides matching TRBD1. With V trimmed by 5 bases and J by 8 bases, 10 bases remained unmatched. The CDR3 has 15 residues. CDR1 is SGHTA and CDR2 is FQGNSA in the germline V gene. The CDR3 spells CASSLSGGGNEKLFF. The CDR3 bases are TGTGCCAGCAGCCTATCAGGGGGCGGGAACGAAAAACTGTTTTTT.

The chain joins TRBV5-1 to TRBJ2-4, with D maybe TRBD1 (5 bases). The CDR3 contains 15 residues. Per germline, CDR1 SGHRS and CDR2 YFSETQ. The ends were cut back, 7 bases at V and 0 bases at J, with 14 bases in the middle. The CDR3 sequence is CASATGERAKNIQYF. The CDR3 region has the DNA TGCGCCAGCGCAACAGGCGAACGAGCCAAAAACATTCAGTACTTC.

The chain links TRBV19 to TRBJ1-5; 9 nucleotides line up with TRBD1. The CDR3 sequence is 17 residues long. Per the germline V gene, CDR1 is LNHDA and CDR2 is SQIVND (reference sequence). V was clipped by 7 bases and J by 2 bases; unmatched bases: 12. The CDR3 nucleotides are TGTGCCAGTACCGACAGGGGGGTAATTGTCGGCAATCAGCCCCAGCATTTT. It codes for CASTDRGVIVGNQPQHF. The full variable domain, its missing parts supplied by reference TRBV19 and TRBJ1-5, is DGGITQSPKYLFRKEGQNVTLSCEQNLNHDAMYWYRQDPGQGLRLIYYSQIVNDFQKGDIAEGYSVSREKKESFPLTVTSAQKNPTAFYLCASTDRGVIVGNQPQHFGDGTRLSIL.

The genes are TRBV5-6 and TRBJ2-3; D is undetermined. The CDR3 runs to 14 residues. Germline V gives CDR1 SGHDT, CDR2 YYEEEE. V was pared by 2 bases and J by 7 bases, with 14 bases between. The DNA for the CDR3 is TGTGCCAGCAGCTTAAGGGCGAGCGTTAATACGCAGTATTTT. As protein: CASSLRASVNTQYF.